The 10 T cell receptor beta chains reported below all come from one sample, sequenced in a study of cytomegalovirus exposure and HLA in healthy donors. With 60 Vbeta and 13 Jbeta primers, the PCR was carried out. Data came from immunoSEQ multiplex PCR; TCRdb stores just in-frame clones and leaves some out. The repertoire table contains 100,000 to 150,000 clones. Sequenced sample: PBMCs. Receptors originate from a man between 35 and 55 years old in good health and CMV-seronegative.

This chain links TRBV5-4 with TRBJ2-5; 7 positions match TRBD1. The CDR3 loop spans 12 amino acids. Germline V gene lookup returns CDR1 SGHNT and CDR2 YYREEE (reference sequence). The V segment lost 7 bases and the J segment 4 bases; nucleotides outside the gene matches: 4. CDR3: CASSRDRETQYF. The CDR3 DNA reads TGTGCCAGCTCCCGGGACAGAGAGACCCAGTACTTC. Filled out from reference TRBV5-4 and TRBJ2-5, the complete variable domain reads ETGVTQSPTHLIKTRGQQVTLRCSSQSGHNTVSWYQQALGQGPQFIFQYYREEENGRGNFPPRFSGLQFPNYSSELNVNALELDDSALYLCASSRDRETQYFGPGTRLLVL.

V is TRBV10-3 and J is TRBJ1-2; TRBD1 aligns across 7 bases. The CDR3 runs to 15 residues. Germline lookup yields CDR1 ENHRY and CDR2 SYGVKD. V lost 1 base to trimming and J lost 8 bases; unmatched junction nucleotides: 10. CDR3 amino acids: CAISEFGDRVGGYTF. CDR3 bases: TGTGCCATCAGTGAGTTCGGAGACAGGGTGGGCGGCTACACCTTC.

In DNA form, the CDR3 reads TGTGCCAGCAGTAGGGTCTGGGGAGGGGAGTATGGCTACACCTTC. This encodes CASSRVWGGEYGYTF. J is TRBJ1-2 and V is TRBV21-1. TRBV21-1 is recorded as a pseudogene. The CDR3 runs to 15 residues.

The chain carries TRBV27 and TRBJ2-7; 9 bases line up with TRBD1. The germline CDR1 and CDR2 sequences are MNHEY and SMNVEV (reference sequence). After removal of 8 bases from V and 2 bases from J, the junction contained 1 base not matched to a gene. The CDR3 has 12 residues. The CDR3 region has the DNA TGTGCCAGCCGGGACAGGGCCTACGAGCAGTACTTC. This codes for CASRDRAYEQYF.

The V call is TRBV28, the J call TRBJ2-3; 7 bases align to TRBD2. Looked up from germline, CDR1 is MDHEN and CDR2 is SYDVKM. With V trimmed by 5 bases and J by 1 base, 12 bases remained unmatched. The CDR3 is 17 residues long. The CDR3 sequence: CASSQIGEGRGTDTQYF. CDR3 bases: TGTGCCAGCAGTCAAATAGGGGAGGGCCGGGGCACAGATACGCAGTATTTT.

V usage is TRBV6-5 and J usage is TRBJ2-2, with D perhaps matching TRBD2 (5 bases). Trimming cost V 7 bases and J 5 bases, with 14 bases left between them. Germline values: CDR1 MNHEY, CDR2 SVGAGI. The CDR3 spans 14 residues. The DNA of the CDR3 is TGTGCCAGCACCATAAAGAGGGAAACCGGGGAGCTGTTTTTT. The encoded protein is CASTIKRETGELFF.

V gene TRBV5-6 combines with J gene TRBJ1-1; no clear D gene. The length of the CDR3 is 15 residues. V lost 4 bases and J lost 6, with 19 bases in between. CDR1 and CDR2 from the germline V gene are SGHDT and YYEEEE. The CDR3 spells CASSPVGDWEAEAFF. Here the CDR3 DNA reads TGTGCCAGCAGCCCGGTAGGCGATTGGGAGGCTGAAGCTTTCTTT.

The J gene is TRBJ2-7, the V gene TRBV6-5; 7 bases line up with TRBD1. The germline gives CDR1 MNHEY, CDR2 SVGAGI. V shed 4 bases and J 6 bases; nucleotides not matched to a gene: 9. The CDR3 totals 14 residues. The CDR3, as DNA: TGTGCCAGCAGTTCCTTGCGACAGGGCGGCGAGCAGTACTTC. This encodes CASSSLRQGGEQYF.

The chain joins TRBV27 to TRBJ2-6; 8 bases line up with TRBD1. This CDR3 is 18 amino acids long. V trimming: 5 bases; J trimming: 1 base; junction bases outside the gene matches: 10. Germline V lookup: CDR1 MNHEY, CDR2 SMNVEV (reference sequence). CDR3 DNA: TGTGCCAGCAGTGCTCGGACAGGGAGGTTTTCTGGGGCCAACGTCCTGACTTTC. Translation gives CASSARTGRFSGANVLTF.

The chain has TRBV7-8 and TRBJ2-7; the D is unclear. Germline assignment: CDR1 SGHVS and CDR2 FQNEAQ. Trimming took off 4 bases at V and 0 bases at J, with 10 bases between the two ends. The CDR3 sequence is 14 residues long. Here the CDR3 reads CASSSYTRSYEQYF. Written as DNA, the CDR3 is TGTGCCAGCAGCTCTTACACCCGCTCCTACGAGCAGTACTTC.